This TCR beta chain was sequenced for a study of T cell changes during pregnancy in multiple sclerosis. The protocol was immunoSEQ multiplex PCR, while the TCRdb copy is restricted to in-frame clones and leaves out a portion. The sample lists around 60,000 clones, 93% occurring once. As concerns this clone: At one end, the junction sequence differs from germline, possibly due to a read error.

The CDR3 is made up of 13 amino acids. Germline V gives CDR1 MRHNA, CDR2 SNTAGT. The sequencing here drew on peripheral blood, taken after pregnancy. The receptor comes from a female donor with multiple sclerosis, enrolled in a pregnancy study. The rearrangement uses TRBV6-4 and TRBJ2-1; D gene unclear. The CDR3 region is CASSLDSNNEQFF. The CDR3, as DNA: TGTGCCAGCAGCCTAGACTCCAACAATGAGCAGTTCTTC.